This TCR beta chain was found in a study of blood T cells in healthy people across ages. At the level of the study: Template switching recovered approximately one barcoded beta molecule for every two T cells. Whole-study findings and limits: PBMCs that were unsorted prevented a conclusive naive versus antigen-experienced comparison.

This clonotype appeared a few times. As yet, its antigen is unknown. Through a sample-barcoded 5' primer and a J-beta primer mix, a second PCR was run for about 6 to 11 cycles. TCRdb re-analysed the 5' RACE reads in MiXCR, keeping a single row per CDR3 protein. The sample has roughly 900,000 distinct CDR3 sequences, more than 25% seen once. The CDR3 extends over 15 amino acids. CDR1 and CDR2 from the germline V gene are SGHTA and FQGNSA. Trimming at V came to 1 base and at J to 6 bases, leaving 3 bases not matched to a gene. The TCR originated in a woman aged 80 or over in good health. The chain carries TRBV7-2 and TRBJ2-2; 9 positions match TRBD1. The sequencing input was blood. The CDR3 is CASSLGDRDAGELFF. The CDR3 region has the DNA TGTGCCAGCAGCTTAGGGGACAGGGACGCCGGGGAGCTGTTTTTT.